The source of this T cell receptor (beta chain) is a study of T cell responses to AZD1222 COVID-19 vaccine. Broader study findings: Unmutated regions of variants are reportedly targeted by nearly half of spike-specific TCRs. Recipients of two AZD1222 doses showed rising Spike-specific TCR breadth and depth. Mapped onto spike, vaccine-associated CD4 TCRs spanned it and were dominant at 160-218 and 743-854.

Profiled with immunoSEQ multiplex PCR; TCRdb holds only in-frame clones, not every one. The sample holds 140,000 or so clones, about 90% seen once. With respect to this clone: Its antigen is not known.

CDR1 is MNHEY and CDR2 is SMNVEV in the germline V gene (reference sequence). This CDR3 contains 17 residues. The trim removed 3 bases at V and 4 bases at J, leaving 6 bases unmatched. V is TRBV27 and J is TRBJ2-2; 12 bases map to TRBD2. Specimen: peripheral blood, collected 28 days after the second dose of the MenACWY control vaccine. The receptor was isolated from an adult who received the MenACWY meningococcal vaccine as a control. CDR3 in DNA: TGTGCCAGCAGTTTTCCTGGACTAGCGGGGCCCACCGGGGAGCTGTTTTTT. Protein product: CASSFPGLAGPTGELFF.